A selection of T cell receptor beta chains follows, all from one sample in a study of Ad26.COV2.S vaccination and SARS-CoV-2 variants. The assay was immunoSEQ multiplex PCR, and TCRdb's table has in-frame clones only and misses some. This sample has roughly 350,000 clones, with approximately 86% found just once. The sample was peripheral blood, taken in a trial of Ad26.COV2.S vaccine versus placebo. These receptors were obtained from a person between 18 and 59 years old who received the Ad26.COV2.S COVID-19 vaccine or a placebo. Both conserved end residues are part of each CDR3. Size values are once, few and many counts, or a class for expanded clones, and some rows have none.

J gene	clone size	V gene	CDR3 protein
TRBJ2-5	NA	TRBV7-9	CASSYNWETQYF
TRBJ2-7	NA	TRBV7-2	CASSLTGHEQYF
TRBJ2-1	NA	TRBV30	CAWRLAGGGDEQFF
TRBJ2-5	few	TRBV14	CASSQGQGETQYF
TRBJ1-5	NA	TRBV10-3	CATAGGTVNQPQHF
TRBJ2-3	once	TRBV14	CASSQGRMGDTQYF
TRBJ1-1	NA	TRBV10-2	CASSGGIGDDSNTEAFF
TRBJ2-1	NA	TRBV7-9	CASSLGASGRALLRNEQFF
TRBJ2-7	NA	TRBV27	CASSLPPAPGGSYEQYF
TRBJ2-4	NA	TRBV27	CASNDEAGGPGNIQYF
TRBJ1-1	NA	TRBV6-2/TRBV6-3	CASSYSNSGVVNTEAFF
TRBJ1-1	NA	TRBV11-3	CASSLNGRNTEAFF
TRBJ2-5	NA	TRBV7-9	CASSPTGQVGETQYF
TRBJ1-5	NA	TRBV4-3	CASSQGRASETNQPQHF
TRBJ1-1	once	TRBV19	CASSPAGLPGTEAFF
TRBJ1-1	NA	TRBV28	CASRPGLNTEAFF
TRBJ2-1	NA	TRBV6-5	CASSYSMSRWEQFF
TRBJ1-2	NA	TRBV6-2/TRBV6-3	CASSWTYGYTF
TRBJ2-3	NA	TRBV6-5	CASSYSTSGRRDTQYF
TRBJ1-3	few	TRBV4-2	CASSQDGQFSGNTIYF
TRBJ1-5	NA	TRBV6-1	CASSAPPDRVENQPQHF
TRBJ2-7	NA	TRBV2	CASSEALAGYEQYF
TRBJ2-5	NA	TRBV14	CASSSTEQETQYF
TRBJ2-7	NA	TRBV2	CASRRRTSGVTYEQYF
TRBJ2-7	NA	TRBV24-1	CATSDVLNPYEQYF
TRBJ2-2	NA	TRBV7-7	CASSPRLAGGPGELFF
TRBJ2-7	NA	TRBV7-2	CASSLRTSGIEGPYEQYF